The 2 T cell receptor beta chains presented below share a single source sample, sequenced in a study of blood T cell repertoires in COVID-19. This table comes from immunoSEQ multiplex PCR, and its TCRdb copy is limited to in-frame clones, with some not included. The sample lists some 150,000 clones, about 79% occurring once. Sequencing input: peripheral blood. Source of these receptors: a woman older than 75 with acute or convalescent COVID-19.

This chain uses TRBV28 with TRBJ1-2, with TRBD1 matching over 8 bases. This CDR3 is built from 15 residues. V lost 5 bases, J lost 7 bases, and 12 bases stayed unmatched. CDR1 is MDHEN and CDR2 is SYDVKM in the germline V gene. CDR3 nucleotides: TGTGCCAGCAGTAGTTCCGGGCAGGGGGCAAGTGGCTACACCTTC. Translated, it gives CASSSSGQGASGYTF.

The V gene is TRBV13, the J gene TRBJ1-1; 8 bases align to TRBD1. The trim removed 4 bases at V and 0 bases at J, leaving 4 bases unmatched. The germline gives CDR1 PRHDT, CDR2 FYEKMQ (reference sequence). This CDR3 contains 15 residues. Written as DNA, the CDR3 is TGTGCCAGCAGCTCGACAGGGGTGGTGAACACTGAAGCTTTCTTT. Residues: CASSSTGVVNTEAFF. The full variable domain, in which reference TRBV13 and TRBJ1-1 provide the parts outside the CDR3, is AAGVIQSPRHLIKEKRETATLKCYPIPRHDTVYWYQQGPGQDPQFLISFYEKMQSDKGSIPDRFSAQQFSDYHSELNMSSLELGDSALYFCASSSTGVVNTEAFFGQGTRLTVV.